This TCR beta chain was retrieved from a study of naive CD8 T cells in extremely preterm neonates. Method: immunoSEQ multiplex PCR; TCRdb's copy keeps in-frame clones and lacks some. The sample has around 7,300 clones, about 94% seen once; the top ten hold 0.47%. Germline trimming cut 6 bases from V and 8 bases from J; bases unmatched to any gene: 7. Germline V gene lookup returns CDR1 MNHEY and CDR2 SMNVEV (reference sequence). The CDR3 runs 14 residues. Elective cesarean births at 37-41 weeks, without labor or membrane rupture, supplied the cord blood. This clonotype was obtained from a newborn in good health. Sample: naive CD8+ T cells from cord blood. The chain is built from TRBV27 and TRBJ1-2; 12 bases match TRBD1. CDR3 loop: CASSPGDRGQGYTF. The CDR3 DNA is TGTGCCAGCAGCCCTGGGGACAGGGGGCAGGGCTACACCTTC.